The 22 T cell receptor beta chains reported below all come from one sample, sequenced in a study of T cell responses to AZD1222 COVID-19 vaccine. The protocol was immunoSEQ multiplex PCR, while the TCRdb copy is restricted to in-frame clones and leaves out a portion. In the table there are some 130,000 clones, about 87% of which are singletons. This sample comprised peripheral blood, obtained on day 0 of AZD1222 vaccination. All receptors derive from an adult in good health.

A few counts support this clone. This chain links TRBV20-1 with TRBJ2-7, with 10 bases lining up with TRBD2. Germline trimming cut 3 bases from V and 0 bases from J; bases unmatched to any gene: 8. The length of the CDR3 is 16 residues. Germline assignment: CDR1 DFQATT and CDR2 SNEGSKA (reference sequence). CDR3 amino acids: CSASANPSGSSYEQYF. The DNA of the CDR3 is TGCAGTGCTAGTGCCAACCCTAGCGGGAGCTCCTACGAGCAGTACTTC.

The chain employs TRBV9 and TRBJ2-2; D is undetermined. V shed 0 bases and J shed 4 bases, with 10 bases lying between them. The CDR3 is 15 residues long. The germline gives CDR1 SGDLS, CDR2 YYNGEE. CDR3 protein: CASSVVSTSTGELFF. CDR3 sequence (DNA): TGTGCCAGCAGCGTAGTTTCAACGTCCACCGGGGAGCTGTTTTTT.

The chain links TRBV11-2 to TRBJ1-3, with D hard to call. Germline V gene sequence: CDR1 SGHAT, CDR2 FQNNGV. V shed 5 bases and J shed 0 bases, with 14 bases lying between them. The CDR3 contains 16 residues. The CDR3, as DNA: TGTGCCAGCAGCCCCCGTCGGGGAGTCTCTGGAAACACCATATATTTT. This sequence encodes CASSPRRGVSGNTIYF.

The chain employs TRBV11-2 and TRBJ1-2; D not certain. Trimming shortened V by 6 bases and J by 2 bases, and 7 bases separated the two germline ends. This CDR3 comprises 12 residues. Germline CDR1 and CDR2: SGHAT and FQNNGV. CDR3 sequence (DNA): TGTGCCAGCAGTGGACGAAACTATGGCTACACCTTC. This encodes CASSGRNYGYTF.

The rearrangement links TRBV7-9 to TRBJ1-2, with a possible D match to TRBD1 (6 bases). The CDR3 spans 13 residues. Trimming removed 5 bases at V and 4 bases at J, with 11 bases between. CDR1 is SEHNR, CDR2 FQNEAQ, per germline (reference sequence). In nucleotides, the CDR3 is TGTGCCAGCAGCCGACAGGAGCCCTATGGCTACACCTTC. Translated: CASSRQEPYGYTF.

The V call is TRBV28, the J call TRBJ2-7, with D perhaps TRBD1 (5 bases). V shed 7 bases and J shed 0 bases, with 16 bases lying between them. Germline CDR1 reads MDHEN; CDR2 reads SYDVKM. CDR3 length equals 15 residues. The CDR3 here is CASTLAVTGSYEQYF. CDR3 bases: TGTGCCAGCACCCTGGCGGTTACAGGCTCCTACGAGCAGTACTTC. Full variable domain (missing parts from reference TRBV28 and TRBJ2-7): DVKVTQSSRYLVKRTGEKVFLECVQDMDHENMFWYRQDPGLGLRLIYFSYDVKMKEKGDIPEGYSVSREKKERFSLILESASTNQTSMYLCASTLAVTGSYEQYFGPGTRLTVT.

The CDR3 nucleotides are TGTGCCAGCAGCCAAGATCATGGGCGAGGCTACACCTTC. It yields the protein CASSQDHGRGYTF. The chain employs TRBV3-1 (or the pseudogene TRBV3-2) and TRBJ1-2; D is undetermined. Per germline, CDR1 LGHDT and CDR2 YNNKEL (reference sequence). The CDR3 is made up of 13 amino acids. Trimming pared 0 bases from V and 8 bases from J, leaving 10 bases between.

The chain carries TRBV2 and TRBJ1-2, with 9 bases matching TRBD1. CDR1 and CDR2 (germline): SNHLY, FYNNEI. Losses at the gene ends were 6 bases for V and 4 bases for J; bases not matched to a gene: 3. This CDR3 region has 13 residues. This CDR3 reads CASRGTGFYGYTF. CDR3 DNA: TGTGCCAGCAGGGGGACAGGGTTCTATGGCTACACCTTC.

The chain has TRBV18 and TRBJ1-2, with 7 bases matching TRBD1. This CDR3 contains 17 residues. V was pared by 4 bases and J by 1 base, with 12 bases of the junction left unmatched. The germline CDR1 and CDR2 sequences are KGHSH and LQKENI. As DNA, the CDR3 is TGTGCCAGCTCACAAACTTACACAGGGGATCGTAACTATGGCTACACCTTC. Its protein is CASSQTYTGDRNYGYTF. The entire variable domain, with the rest obtained from reference TRBV18 and TRBJ1-2, is as follows: NAGVMQNPRHLVRRRGQEARLRCSPMKGHSHVYWYRQLPEEGLKFMVYLQKENIIDESGMPKERFSAEFPKEGPSILRIQQVVRGDSAAYFCASSQTYTGDRNYGYTFGSGTRLTVV.

This clone has a single count. The rearrangement links TRBV5-4 to TRBJ1-5, with 9 bases lining up with TRBD1. This CDR3 contains 14 residues. Germline V lookup: CDR1 SGHNT, CDR2 YYREEE (reference sequence). With 9 bases clipped from V and 6 bases from J, the junction kept 10 bases outside the gene matches. The CDR3 DNA follows: TGTGCCACTTCAACAGGGGGCGCGGGTCAGCCCCAGCATTTT. Encoded protein: CATSTGGAGQPQHF.

The chain uses TRBV19 and TRBJ1-1, with D tentatively TRBD1 (5 bases). From germline, CDR1 is LNHDA and CDR2 SQIVND (reference sequence). The CDR3 loop spans 14 amino acids. Trimming took off 1 base at V and 1 base at J, with 7 bases between the two ends. DNA for the CDR3: TGTGCCAGTAGTATAGGGGGCCAGAACACTGAAGCTTTCTTT. Translated: CASSIGGQNTEAFF.

The genes are TRBV3-1 (or the pseudogene TRBV3-2) and TRBJ1-1; tentative D call: TRBD1 (5 bases). Germline lookup yields CDR1 LGHDT and CDR2 YNNKEL (reference sequence). Deletions cut 4 bases from V and 3 bases from J, with 9 bases between. This CDR3 is 13 amino acids long. The CDR3 loop reads CASSPTQDTEAFF. The DNA for the CDR3 is TGTGCCAGCAGCCCCACACAGGACACTGAAGCTTTCTTT.

V is TRBV7-9 and J is TRBJ1-4; TRBD1 matches at 9 bases. J lost 8 bases, V lost 4 bases, and 8 bases had no gene match. This CDR3 is 15 amino acids long. Germline V gene data show CDR1 as SEHNR and CDR2 as FQNEAQ (reference sequence). The CDR3: CASSSQGARTEKLFF. DNA for the CDR3: TGTGCCAGCAGCTCACAGGGGGCGAGGACGGAAAAACTGTTTTTT.

The chain joins TRBV2 to TRBJ2-1; D uncertain. The germline CDR1 and CDR2 sequences are SNHLY and FYNNEI. V gave up 1 base and J gave up 6 bases, with 7 bases separating them. The CDR3 has 13 amino acids. CDR3 DNA sequence: TGTGCCAGCAGTGAAGAGGTGGTCAATGAGCAGTTCTTC. Its protein is CASSEEVVNEQFF.

The rearrangement links TRBV6-1 to TRBJ1-2, with unresolved D. The CDR3 contains 15 residues. CDR1 MNHNS and CDR2 SASEGT come from the germline V gene. V was trimmed by 2 bases and J by 6 bases, leaving 16 bases between them. CDR3 loop: CASSERGVGSDGYTF. The CDR3 nucleotides read TGTGCCAGCAGTGAAAGAGGAGTAGGGAGTGATGGCTACACCTTC.

This chain links TRBV9 with TRBJ1-2, with 9 positions matching TRBD1. Looked up from germline, CDR1 is SGDLS and CDR2 is YYNGEE. Trimming removed 4 bases from V and 5 bases from J; junction bases left unmatched: 9. The CDR3 spans 15 residues. The CDR3 DNA reads as TGTGCCAGCAGCCCCCACAGGGGGCGCTCATATGGCTACACCTTC. Amino acids: CASSPHRGRSYGYTF.

The J gene is TRBJ2-1, the V gene TRBV5-4; TRBD1 matches 7 bases. Germline V gene lookup returns CDR1 SGHNT and CDR2 YYREEE (reference sequence). The CDR3 runs 14 residues. With 6 bases clipped from V and 10 bases from J, the junction kept 13 bases outside the gene matches. This CDR3 is CASTLRAGGKEQFF. The CDR3 nucleotides are TGTGCCAGCACCCTTCGGGCAGGGGGAAAGGAGCAGTTCTTC.

The chain links TRBV15 to TRBJ1-1; perhaps TRBD1 as D (5 bases). V lost 0 bases to trimming and J lost 10 bases, with 15 bases between them. The CDR3 has 14 residues. Looked up from germline, CDR1 is LNHNV and CDR2 is YYDKDF (reference sequence). The CDR3 sequence: CATSRDIGAAGAFF. The CDR3 bases are TGTGCCACCAGCAGAGATATCGGGGCAGCTGGAGCTTTCTTT.

The chain couples TRBV2 to TRBJ1-2, with 7 bases fitting TRBD1. The CDR3 has 14 residues. CDR1 and CDR2 (germline): SNHLY, FYNNEI. The ends lost 10 bases at V and 4 bases at J; junction bases unmatched: 12. CDR3 nucleotide sequence: TGTGCCACCGGACGGGACAGACTTTCCTATGGCTACACCTTC. This translates into CATGRDRLSYGYTF.

V and J are TRBV5-4 and TRBJ1-1, with 7 positions matching TRBD1. Germline loops: CDR1 SGHNT, CDR2 YYREEE (reference sequence). V lost 4 bases, J lost 1 base, and 10 bases stayed unmatched. The CDR3 consists of 16 residues. The CDR3 DNA reads TGTGCCAGCAGCAGACTAACAGGGGTTTGGAACACTGAAGCTTTCTTT. It yields the protein CASSRLTGVWNTEAFF.

The chain recombines TRBV28 with TRBJ1-1; 8 bases fit TRBD1. Germline-derived CDR1 and CDR2 are MDHEN and SYDVKM. The CDR3 is made up of 15 amino acids. Trimming at V came to 3 bases and at J to 5 bases, leaving 8 bases not matched to a gene. The CDR3 coding sequence is TGTGCCAGCAGTTTGTCAGGGGGCCGGTTGACTGAAGCTTTCTTT. Its protein product is CASSLSGGRLTEAFF.

The gene calls are TRBV7-6 and TRBJ1-2; TRBD1 matches 7 bases. This CDR3 has 13 amino acids. J gave up 8 bases and V 1 base, and 4 bases lay outside the gene matches. The V gene's germline CDR1 is SGHVS and CDR2 FNYEAQ. CDR3 amino acids: CASSLGPGGGYTF. The CDR3 region has the DNA TGTGCCAGCAGCTTAGGGCCAGGGGGAGGCTACACCTTC.